This T cell receptor beta chain was captured by sequencing in a study of blood T cell repertoires in COVID-19. Across the whole study: Sites across the United States, Italy and Spain contributed samples from acute and convalescent COVID-19. T cells, B-cell-depleted T cells, or PBMCs supplied cDNA or gDNA.

The V gene's germline CDR1 is DFQATT and CDR2 SNEGSKA (reference sequence). V lost 3 bases and J lost 2; bases outside the gene matches: 5. The CDR3 is 15 residues long. As handled by the study authors: Amplified reference gene primers provided the basis for estimating nucleated cell counts. Method: immunoSEQ multiplex PCR; TCRdb's copy keeps in-frame clones and lacks some. V and J calls and clone size are as listed in that table; D and trimming were resolved from the DNA. The sample comprises fewer than 55,000 clones, approximately 85% of which are singletons, and less than 3% rests with the top ten.

The chain couples TRBV20-1 to TRBJ2-5; 11 bases match TRBD2. The specimen was peripheral blood. The clonotype originates from an older woman with acute or convalescent COVID-19. CDR3 protein: CSASEGTSGQETQYF. CDR3 bases: TGCAGTGCTAGTGAGGGGACTAGCGGACAAGAGACCCAGTACTTC.